This TCR beta chain was identified in a study of T cells in Graves' hyperthyroidism and ophthalmopathy. Study-level results: Using 13 V-J features, a model discriminated ophthalmopathy from stable hyperthyroidism. Blood samples included most of the expanded thyroid clonotypes exceeding 0.001.

The source of the PBMCs was over 8.5 ml of fresh peripheral blood. Germline-derived CDR1 and CDR2 are LGHNT and FRNRAP. The CDR3 is 12 amino acids. The germline V and J ends were trimmed by 6 bases and 4 bases, with 6 bases remaining between them. On this clonotype itself: Its matching antigen is unknown.

It was RNA transcripts that yielded the amplified TCR beta CDR3 regions. Using the HTBI primer set, a first-round RT-PCR was run on the TCR CDR3. One entry per CDR3 protein, called by TCRdb with MiXCR from the multiplex PCR reads. The data hold around 290,000 distinct CDR3 sequences, with over 15% observed a single time. Source material: blood. This TCR derives from a woman aged 55-69 years with Graves' ophthalmopathy. This chain uses TRBV12-5 with TRBJ2-2; possible D gene TRBD2, 6 bases. Written as DNA, the CDR3 is TGTGCTAGTGGCGGGGGCACCGGGGAGCTGTTTTTT. Translation gives CASGGGTGELFF.